One and the same sample provided the 10 T cell receptor beta chains below, sequenced in a study of T cells expressing NK-cell markers. TCRdb reprocessed the 5' RACE reads, keeping one entry per CDR3 protein, no DNA. This table lists roughly 380,000 distinct CDR3 sequences. Sequencing used blood T cells: a sorted CD56 or NKG2C T cell subset, CD4+ or CD8+ T cells, or bulk PBMC T cells (not recorded which). The receptors derive from a man aged 18 to 70 in good health.

V usage is TRBV20-1 and J usage is TRBJ1-5. The CDR3 is 15 amino acids. In germline, CDR1 is DFQATT, CDR2 SNEGSKA (reference sequence). CDR3 amino acids: CSAVEGPLGGQPQHF.

The chain recombines TRBV6-1 with TRBJ2-5; TCRdb calls TRBD1, which cannot be checked without DNA. The CDR3 covers 16 residues. Germline V gene sequence: CDR1 MNHNS, CDR2 SASEGT. This chain's CDR3 is CASSPGVSGDQETQYF.

J is TRBJ2-7 and V is TRBV6-1; TCRdb's assignment of TRBD1 cannot be checked, as there is no DNA. CDR1 MNHNS and CDR2 SASEGT come from the germline V gene. The CDR3 covers 16 residues. The CDR3 here is CASSERASPGFGEQYF.

The rearrangement links TRBV2 to TRBJ2-7. This CDR3 spans 11 amino acids. Germline assignment: CDR1 SNHLY and CDR2 FYNNEI. CDR3 sequence: CASYDKYEQYF.

The CDR3 spells CASSYVDSPTGQPQHF. The V call is TRBV7-2, the J call TRBJ1-5; the TCRdb call, TRBD1, lacks DNA for checking. This CDR3 has 16 residues. Germline loops: CDR1 SGHTA, CDR2 FQGNSA.

V gene TRBV15 combines with J gene TRBJ2-3; TCRdb's D call of TRBD2 is untestable without DNA. Germline V gene sequence: CDR1 LNHNV, CDR2 YYDKDF (reference sequence). CDR3 length: 18 amino acids. CDR3 in amino acids: CATSRDRGLAGDADTQYF.

V usage is TRBV20-1 and J usage is TRBJ2-7; the TRBD1 assignment by TCRdb is unverifiable without DNA. Germline V CDR1 and CDR2: DFQATT, SNEGSKA (reference sequence). The CDR3 runs 14 residues. This CDR3 is CSAPGDRRSYEQYF.

This rearrangement joins TRBV15 to TRBJ1-2; TCRdb reports TRBD1, a call that lacks DNA to check it against. This CDR3 region has 16 residues. The V gene's germline CDR1 is LNHNV and CDR2 YYDKDF (reference sequence). CDR3 residues: CATSRDWGQGRYGYTF.

The chain couples TRBV7-9 to TRBJ2-4; without DNA, the TCRdb call of TRBD1 cannot be checked. The CDR3 sequence is 13 residues long. Germline values: CDR1 SEHNR, CDR2 FQNEAQ (reference sequence). The chain's CDR3 is CASSPQGNYIQYF.

The rearrangement links TRBV7-9 to TRBJ2-3; there is no DNA to check the TCRdb D call of TRBD1. The length of the CDR3 is 17 residues. Germline assignment: CDR1 SEHNR and CDR2 FQNEAQ (reference sequence). The CDR3 sequence is CASSPAGTGAPTDTQYF.